The entry that follows covers one T cell receptor (beta chain) sequence. The V end was cut by 3 bases, the J end by 5 bases, with 8 bases between. The CDR3 has 13 residues. Germline V gene sequence: CDR1 GTSNPN, CDR2 SVGIG (reference sequence). The data originate from a study of blood T cell repertoires in COVID-19. Overall study: The study drew acute and convalescent COVID-19 samples from the United States, Italy and Spain.

The authors' processing: Reference gene primers were amplified, and this amplification served to estimate nucleated cell counts. Profiled with immunoSEQ multiplex PCR; TCRdb holds only in-frame clones, not every one. For V, J and clone size, that table is used; D and trimming come from the DNA. The table has 250,000 to 350,000 clones, about nine tenths seen once. The sample comprised PBMCs or T cells enriched from blood (not recorded which). The TCR was taken from a woman in her twenties or thirties who had recovered from COVID-19. The chain is built from TRBV30 and TRBJ1-6, with D possibly being TRBD1 (6 bases). DNA of the CDR3: TGTGCCTGGAGGGGGGCAGATAATTCACCCCTCCACTTT. Its translation is CAWRGADNSPLHF.